This passage covers 5 T cell receptor beta chains from one sample sequenced in a study of patients and donors after allogeneic stem cell transplantation (dated by TCRdb to the early 2020s). The receptor library was made with RT-PCR. The sequencer was a NextSeq 550. TCRdb redid the processing of the public reads, applying fastp at Q25 and MiXCR, and retained in-frame beta chains. CDR3 protein duplicates are merged, each entry listing the most common genes and DNA. The table for this sample lists about a million distinct CDR3 sequences; about 20% of them were counted only once. The ten largest account for approximately 5.9% of the sample. Sequencing was performed on blood, either unsorted or a sorted T cell fraction (not recorded which). The receptor set was obtained from a human donor who was either an allogeneic HSCT recipient or a stem cell or donor lymphocyte infusion donor (not recorded which). It is not recorded whose cells these are; they may come from a transplant donor.

The chain has TRBV18 and TRBJ1-1; 7 nucleotides align to TRBD1. This CDR3 spans 19 amino acids. In germline, CDR1 is KGHSH, CDR2 LQKENI. Trimming took 3 bases from V and 0 from J; bases not matched to a gene: 16. The CDR3 region has the DNA TGTGCCAGCTCACCCTACAAGACGACAGGGACCCTGATGAACACTGAAGCTTTCTTT. Amino acids: CASSPYKTTGTLMNTEAFF.

The chain has TRBV29-1 and TRBJ2-5; D is unclear. Trimming removed 5 bases from V and 1 base from J, with 11 bases in between. The CDR3 length is 13 residues. Germline V gene sequence: CDR1 SQVTM, CDR2 ANQGSEA. The CDR3 reads CSVRGRFQETQYF. CDR3 DNA: TGCAGCGTTCGAGGACGATTCCAAGAGACCCAGTACTTC.

This clonotype was observed a few times. This chain connects TRBV7-3 to TRBJ2-7; D perhaps matches TRBD1 (5 bases). The CDR3 has 15 amino acids. Germline assignment: CDR1 SGHTA and CDR2 FQGTGA. Trimming left V 8 bases short and J 5 bases short, with 22 bases between. The CDR3 loop reads CASSLDRQPAHEQYF. Here the CDR3 DNA reads TGTGCCAGCTCCTTGGATCGACAGCCTGCTCACGAGCAGTACTTC.

This clonotype turned up a few times. The chain carries TRBV28 and TRBJ2-7; possibly TRBD1 or TRBD2 for D (6 bases each). This CDR3 has 14 amino acids. V lost 7 bases and J 1 base, leaving 14 bases between the germline ends. Per the germline V gene, CDR1 is MDHEN and CDR2 is SYDVKM. Here the CDR3 DNA reads TGTGCCAGCAACGGGGGCATTTCATCCTACGAGCAGTACTTC. Its protein product is CASNGGISSYEQYF.

The chain uses TRBV5-1 and TRBJ2-1, with 12 bases lining up with TRBD2. This CDR3 spans 16 amino acids. Germline CDR1 reads SGHRS; CDR2 reads YFSETQ. V shed 4 bases, J shed 7 bases, and the junction held 9 bases outside the gene matches. The CDR3 DNA reads TGCGCCAGCAGCCCCGTATCTAGCGGGAGGGGTAATGAGCAGTTCTTC. Translated, it gives CASSPVSSGRGNEQFF. Together with reference TRBV5-1 and TRBJ2-1, the CDR3 gives the full variable domain: KAGVTQTPRYLIKTRGQQVTLSCSPISGHRSVSWYQQTPGQGLQFLFEYFSETQRNKGNFPGRFSGRQFSNSRSEMNVSTLELGDSALYLCASSPVSSGRGNEQFFGPGTRLTVL.